The 4 T cell receptor beta chains presented below share a single source sample, sequenced in a study of blood T cells in healthy people across ages. A second roughly 6 to 12 cycle PCR used barcoded and J-beta primers. TCRdb reprocessed the 5' RACE reads with MiXCR, giving one entry per CDR3 protein. The sample shows hundreds of thousands of distinct CDR3 sequences, 32% of them seen only once. The specimen sequenced was blood. The source of these receptors is a woman of 80 years or more in good health.

This clonotype came up many times. The chain uses TRBV5-1 and TRBJ2-1; TRBD2 is a possible D gene (7 bases). V lost 7 bases and J 7 bases, leaving 15 bases between the germline ends. Per the germline V gene, CDR1 is SGHRS and CDR2 is YFSETQ. The CDR3 length is 13 residues. The CDR3 bases are TGCGCCAGCGGGGGGGCAGTGAAGAATGAGCAGTTCTTC. Its protein is CASGGAVKNEQFF.

To note about this clonotype: A much larger clone sits a single nucleotide away, making a read error possible. The rearrangement uses TRBV28 and TRBJ2-7; D possibly corresponds to TRBD1 (5 bases). This CDR3 is 15 amino acids long. The germline V and J ends were trimmed by 6 bases and 3 bases, with 18 bases remaining between them. Germline lookup yields CDR1 MDHEN and CDR2 SYDVKM. CDR3 sequence (DNA): TGTGCCAGCAGCCCCGCCGGACAAGGCTACTACGAGCAGTACTTC. Its protein is CASSPAGQGYYEQYF.

The chain couples TRBV5-1 to TRBJ1-4; D is ambiguous. CDR3 length equals 15 residues. The V gene's germline CDR1 is SGHRS and CDR2 YFSETQ. V was cut by 5 bases and J by 1 base, with 12 bases left in between. The chain's CDR3 is CASRRVRETNEKLFF. CDR3 DNA: TGCGCCAGCAGGAGAGTCCGGGAAACTAATGAAAAACTGTTTTTT.

A single count supports this clonotype. This could be a read error, since a much larger clone is one nucleotide away. The V call is TRBV12-3 or TRBV12-4, the J call TRBJ1-2; 10 bases map to TRBD1. The CDR3 spans 14 residues. Unmatched junction bases numbered 5, after V lost 5 bases and J lost 5 bases. In DNA form, the CDR3 reads TGTGCCAGCAGTCTACGGACAGGGGGGTATGGCTACACCTTC. Protein sequence: CASSLRTGGYGYTF.